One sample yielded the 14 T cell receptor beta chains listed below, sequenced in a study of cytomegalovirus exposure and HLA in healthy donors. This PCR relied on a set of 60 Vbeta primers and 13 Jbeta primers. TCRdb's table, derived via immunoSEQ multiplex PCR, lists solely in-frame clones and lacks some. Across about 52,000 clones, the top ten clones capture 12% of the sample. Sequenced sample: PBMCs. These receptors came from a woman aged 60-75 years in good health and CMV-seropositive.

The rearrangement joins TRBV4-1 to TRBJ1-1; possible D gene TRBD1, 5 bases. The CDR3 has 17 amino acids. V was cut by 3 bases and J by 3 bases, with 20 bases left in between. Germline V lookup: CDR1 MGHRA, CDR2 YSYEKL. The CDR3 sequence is CASSQGGGNEAHTEAFF. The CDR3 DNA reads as TGCGCCAGCAGCCAGGGGGGAGGGAATGAGGCACACACTGAAGCTTTCTTT.

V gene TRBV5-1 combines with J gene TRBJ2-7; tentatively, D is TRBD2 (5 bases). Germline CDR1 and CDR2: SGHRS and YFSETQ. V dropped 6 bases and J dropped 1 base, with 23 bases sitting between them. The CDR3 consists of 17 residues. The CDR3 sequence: CASKFWYGEPGSYEQYF. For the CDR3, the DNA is TGCGCCAGCAAATTTTGGTACGGGGAACCCGGGTCCTACGAGCAGTACTTC.

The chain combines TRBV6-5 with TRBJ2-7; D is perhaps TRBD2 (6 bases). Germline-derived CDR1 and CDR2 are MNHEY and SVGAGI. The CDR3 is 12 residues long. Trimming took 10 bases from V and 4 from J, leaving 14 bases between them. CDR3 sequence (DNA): TGTGCCACCCAATCTGGGGGGTACGAGCAGTACTTC. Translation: CATQSGGYEQYF.

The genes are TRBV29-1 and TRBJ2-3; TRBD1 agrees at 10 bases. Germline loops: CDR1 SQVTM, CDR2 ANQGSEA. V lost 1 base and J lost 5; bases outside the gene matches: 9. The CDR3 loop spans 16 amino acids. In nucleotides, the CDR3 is TGCAGCGTTGAAGCGGGACAGGGGTCGGGGGTAGATACGCAGTATTTT. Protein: CSVEAGQGSGVDTQYF.

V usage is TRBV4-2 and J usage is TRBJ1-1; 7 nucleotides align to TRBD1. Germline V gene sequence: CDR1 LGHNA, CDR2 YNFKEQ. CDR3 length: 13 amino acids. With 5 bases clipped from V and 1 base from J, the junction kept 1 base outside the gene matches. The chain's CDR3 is CASSGTENTEAFF. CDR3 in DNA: TGTGCCAGCAGCGGGACAGAGAACACTGAAGCTTTCTTT.

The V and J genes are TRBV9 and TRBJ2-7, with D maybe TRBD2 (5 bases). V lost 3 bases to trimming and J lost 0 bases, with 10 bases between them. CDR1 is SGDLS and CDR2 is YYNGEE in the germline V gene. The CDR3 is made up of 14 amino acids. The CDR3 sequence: CASSGTVSSYEQYF. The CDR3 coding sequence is TGTGCCAGCAGCGGGACTGTAAGCTCCTACGAGCAGTACTTC. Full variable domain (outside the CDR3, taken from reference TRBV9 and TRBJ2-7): DSGVTQTPKHLITATGQRVTLRCSPRSGDLSVYWYQQSLDQGLQFLIQYYNGEERAKGNILERFSAQQFPDLHSELNLSSLELGDSALYFCASSGTVSSYEQYFGPGTRLTVT.

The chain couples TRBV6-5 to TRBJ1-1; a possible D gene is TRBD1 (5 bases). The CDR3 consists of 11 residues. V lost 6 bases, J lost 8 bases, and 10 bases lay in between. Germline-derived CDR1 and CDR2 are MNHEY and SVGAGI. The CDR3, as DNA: TGTGCCAGCAGACGACAGTGGGAAGCTTTCTTT. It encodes CASRRQWEAFF.

The CDR3, as DNA: TGTGCCAGCAGGAAACCCGGTGGCACTGAAGCTTTCTTT. Translated, it gives CASRKPGGTEAFF. The chain combines TRBV6-1 with TRBJ1-1; D is ambiguous. V dropped 6 bases and J dropped 4 bases, with 12 bases sitting between them. CDR1 MNHNS and CDR2 SASEGT come from the germline V gene. The CDR3 totals 13 residues.

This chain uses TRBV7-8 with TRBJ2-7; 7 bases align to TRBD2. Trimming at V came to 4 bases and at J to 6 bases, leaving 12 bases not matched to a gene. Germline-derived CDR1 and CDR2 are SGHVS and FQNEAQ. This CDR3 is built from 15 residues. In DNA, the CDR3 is TGTGCCAGCAGCTACTTTTTCGGGACTACGGGCGAGCAGTACTTC. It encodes CASSYFFGTTGEQYF.

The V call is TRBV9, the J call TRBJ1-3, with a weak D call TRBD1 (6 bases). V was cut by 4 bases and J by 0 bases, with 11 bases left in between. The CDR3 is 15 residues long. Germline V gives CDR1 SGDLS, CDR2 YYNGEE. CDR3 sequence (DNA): TGTGCCAGCAGCCTGGGGGCCCCCTCTGGAAACACCATATATTTT. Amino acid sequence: CASSLGAPSGNTIYF. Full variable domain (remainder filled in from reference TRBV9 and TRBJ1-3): DSGVTQTPKHLITATGQRVTLRCSPRSGDLSVYWYQQSLDQGLQFLIQYYNGEERAKGNILERFSAQQFPDLHSELNLSSLELGDSALYFCASSLGAPSGNTIYFGEGSWLTVV.

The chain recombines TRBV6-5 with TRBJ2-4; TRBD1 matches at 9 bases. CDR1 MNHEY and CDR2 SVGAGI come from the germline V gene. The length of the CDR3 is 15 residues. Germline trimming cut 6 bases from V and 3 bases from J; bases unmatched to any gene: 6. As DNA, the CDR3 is TGTGCCAGCAGCGGGACAGGGCTGGGCAAAAACATTCAGTACTTC. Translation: CASSGTGLGKNIQYF.

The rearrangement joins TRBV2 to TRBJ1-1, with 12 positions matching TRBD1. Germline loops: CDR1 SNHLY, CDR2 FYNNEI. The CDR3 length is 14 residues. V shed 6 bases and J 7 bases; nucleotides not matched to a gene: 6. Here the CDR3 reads CASRGGQGAGEAFF. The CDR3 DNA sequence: TGTGCCAGCAGAGGGGGACAGGGGGCGGGTGAAGCTTTCTTT.

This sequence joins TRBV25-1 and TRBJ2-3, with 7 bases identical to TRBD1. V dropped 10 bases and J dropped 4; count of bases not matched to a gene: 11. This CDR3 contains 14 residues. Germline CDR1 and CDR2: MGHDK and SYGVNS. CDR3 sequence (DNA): TGTGCCACCTCCTTAGAGACAGGGTCAGATACGCAGTATTTT. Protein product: CATSLETGSDTQYF.

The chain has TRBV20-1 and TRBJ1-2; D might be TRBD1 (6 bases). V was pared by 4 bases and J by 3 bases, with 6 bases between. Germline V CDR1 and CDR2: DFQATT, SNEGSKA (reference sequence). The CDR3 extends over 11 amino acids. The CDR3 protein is CSATGDYGYTF. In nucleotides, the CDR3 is TGCAGTGCTACAGGGGACTATGGCTACACCTTC.